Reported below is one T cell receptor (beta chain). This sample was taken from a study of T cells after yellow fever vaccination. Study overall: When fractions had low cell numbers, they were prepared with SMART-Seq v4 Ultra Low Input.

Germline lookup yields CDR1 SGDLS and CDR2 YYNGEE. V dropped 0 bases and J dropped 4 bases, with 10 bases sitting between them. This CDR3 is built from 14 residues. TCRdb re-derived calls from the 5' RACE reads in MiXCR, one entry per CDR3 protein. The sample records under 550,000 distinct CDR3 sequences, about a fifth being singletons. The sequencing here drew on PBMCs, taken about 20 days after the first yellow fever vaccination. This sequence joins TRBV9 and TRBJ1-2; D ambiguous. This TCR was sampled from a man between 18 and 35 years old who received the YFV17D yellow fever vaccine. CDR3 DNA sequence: TGTGCCAGCAGCGTAGGGCGACTAGCCTATGGCTACACCTTC. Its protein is CASSVGRLAYGYTF.